This TCR beta chain comes out of a study of T-cell memory formation after mild COVID-19 (dated by TCRdb to the early 2020s). Looking at the study overall: TCR sequence clusters from the two donors were largely donor specific. T-cell clones expanding and contracting after mild COVID-19 in a couple of donors were tracked by longitudinal TCRalpha and TCRbeta repertoire sequencing. The cohort was made up of two young adult volunteers, one female and one male, who were previously healthy.

Overall study results and their limits: From day 15 to 85, contracting clones showed balanced CD4/CD8 phenotypes, whereas a second wave of clones that expanded from day 15 to 37 leaned towards CD4+. The detection of some responding clones in pre-infection memory suggests that pre-existing cross-reactive memory T cells joined the SARS-CoV-2 response. The study included only two mild cases, and larger cohorts that include severe cases with pre-infection samples were judged to be necessary. Contracting CD4+ clones were located mainly in the CM and EM memory subsets, whereas CD8+ clones were found to be enriched in EMRA. SARS-CoV-2 specificity of the second-wave clones peaking on day 37 was not confirmed.

The sequencer was an Illumina NovaSeq 6000. TCRalpha and TCRbeta cDNA libraries were built by 5'RACE with constant-segment primers, adding sample barcodes and unique molecular identifiers. RNA was extracted from every sample with Trizol reagent. Libraries were amplified in two PCR steps, with a second sample barcode and Illumina TruSeq adapters added in the second step. Sequencing of the libraries was done on an Illumina NovaSeq, producing 2 x 150 bp paired-end reads. As for how the authors treated the data: The reads were demultiplexed and collapsed into UMI-guided consensus sequences using migec v1.2.7. Using mixcr v2.1.11, the UMI consensuses were aligned to TRA and TRB V and J templates and assembled into clonotypes. Clonotypes were classified as expanded or contracted when called significant by both edgeR and NoisET, with noise models trained on biological replicates. For edgeR calls, the thresholds were a false discovery rate-adjusted p below 0.01 and a log2 fold-change of 1. As an exploratory analysis of dynamics, PCA with hierarchical clustering was applied to max-normalized trajectories of the 1000 most abundant clonotypes. Separately sequenced CD4+ and CD8+ repertoires were used to assign the CD4 or CD8 phenotype of responding clones. TCRdb reran the public reads through fastp at Q25 and MiXCR, keeping productive beta chains. Each entry is one CDR3 protein sequence, shown with its most common DNA and genes. Here the V and J calls rest on TCRdb's processing, not on the authors' analysis. The sample includes 350,000 to 500,000 distinct CDR3 sequences, with 15% to 20% observed a single time. The ten largest clones take up around a fifth of the sample.

V is reduced by 4 bases and J by 6 bases, leaving a spacing of 18 bases between them. From a lookup of the germline V gene (reference sequence), CDR1 and CDR2 are LNHNV and YYDKDF. The CDR3 starts with the cysteine, ends with the phenylalanine, and has 16 residues. CDR3 DNA only is kept here, 48 bases in frame from base 1. Ficoll-Paque density gradient centrifugation was used to isolate PBMCs. Comment on this clonotype: Its antigen is currently not known. Base qualities are not recorded, but no much larger clone differs from it by a single base.

This clonotype was obtained from a man aged 18-30 years who had mild COVID-19 (a few samples of this study predate the infection). The sample titles of this study are shuffled in the database, so cell type and time point are left out; the donor was told from shared clones. The sequencing sample was made of PBMCs or a T cell subset sorted from them (not recorded which). The chain is assembled from TRBV15 and TRBJ1-4; no D gene can be assigned with confidence. CDR3 sequence: CATSTGILPPDEKLFF. The sequenced DNA: TGTGCCACCAGCACCGGGATATTGCCACCCGATGAAAAACTGTTTTTT.